The subject of this entry is one TCR beta chain. The antigen is unknown. Synthesis of TCR cDNA relied on 5'RACE template switching, which attached a universal primer site and UMIs. TCRdb recomputed calls from the 5' RACE reads with MiXCR, one row per CDR3 protein. The table includes approximately 450,000 distinct CDR3 sequences, around a sixth detected once. The sample comes from a study of T cells after yellow fever vaccination. The study, taken as a whole, reports: The CD4 and CD8 compartments had a small share of their clonotypes in common. Post-booster repertoires contained most primary-vaccination clones again (roughly 96% CD4, 85% to 90% CD8). Sorted repertoires could include abundant contaminating clonotypes from bulk cells.

The CDR3 consists of 13 residues. V shed 5 bases and J shed 2 bases, with 10 bases lying between them. Germline CDR1 SGHRS, CDR2 YFSETQ. The rearrangement joins TRBV5-1 to TRBJ2-5; D is undetermined. Sequenced here: PBMCs, sampled before the yellow fever booster vaccination. This receptor was taken from a man between 18 and 35 years old who received the YFV17D yellow fever vaccine. CDR3 sequence reads: CASSSGEQETQYF. CDR3 bases: TGCGCCAGCAGTTCCGGAGAGCAAGAGACCCAGTACTTC.